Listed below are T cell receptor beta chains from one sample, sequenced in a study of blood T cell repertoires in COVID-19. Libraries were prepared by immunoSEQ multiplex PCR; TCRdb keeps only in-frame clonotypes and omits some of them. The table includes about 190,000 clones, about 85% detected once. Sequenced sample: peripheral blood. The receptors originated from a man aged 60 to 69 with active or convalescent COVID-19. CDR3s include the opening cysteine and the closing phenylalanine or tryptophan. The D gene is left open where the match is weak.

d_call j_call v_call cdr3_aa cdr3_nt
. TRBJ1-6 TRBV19 CASSPGEVYSPLHF TGTGCCAGTAGCCCTGGGGAGGTCTACTCACCCCTCCACTTT
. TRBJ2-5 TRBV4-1 CASSGGHYETQYF TGCGCCAGCAGCGGCGGACACTACGAGACCCAGTACTTC
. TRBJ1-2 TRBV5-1 CASSLGGIVDYGYTF TGCGCCAGCAGCTTGGGAGGGATCGTAGACTATGGCTACACCTTC
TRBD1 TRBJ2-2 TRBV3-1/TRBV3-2 CASSRGTGSPTGELFF TGTGCCAGCAGCCGGGGGACAGGGTCCCCCACCGGGGAGCTGTTTTTT
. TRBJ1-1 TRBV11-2 CASSIRDGKTEAFF TGTGCCAGCAGCATCAGGGATGGTAAAACTGAAGCTTTCTTT
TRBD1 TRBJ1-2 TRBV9 CASSDGQGNYGYTF TGTGCCAGCAGCGACGGACAGGGGAACTATGGCTACACCTTC
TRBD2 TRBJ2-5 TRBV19 CASSLAGGQETQYF TGTGCCAGTAGTTTAGCGGGGGGACAAGAGACCCAGTACTTC
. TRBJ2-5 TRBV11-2 CASSTRGIQETQYF TGTGCCAGCAGCACCCGGGGAATTCAAGAGACCCAGTACTTC
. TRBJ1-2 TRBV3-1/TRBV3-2 CASSPRGGMRGYTF TGTGCCAGCAGCCCTCGGGGAGGGATGCGTGGCTACACCTTC
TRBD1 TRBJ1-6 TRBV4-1 CASSQVGQSNSPLHF TGCGCCAGCAGCCAGGTGGGACAGTCAAATTCACCCCTCCACTTT
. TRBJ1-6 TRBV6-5 CASSYSRQGASPLHF TGTGCCAGCAGTTACTCGAGGCAGGGTGCCTCACCCCTCCACTTT
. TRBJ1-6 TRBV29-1 CSVEDSGGRSLHF TGCAGCGTTGAAGATTCCGGGGGAAGATCCCTCCACTTT
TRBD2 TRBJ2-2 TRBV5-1 CASSLGLAGAGSSTGELFF TGCGCCAGCAGCCTGGGACTAGCGGGGGCGGGATCGAGCACCGGGGAGCTGTTTTTT
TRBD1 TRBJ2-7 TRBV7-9 CASSLEDRGSYEQYF TGTGCCAGCAGCTTGGAGGACAGGGGTTCCTACGAGCAGTACTTC
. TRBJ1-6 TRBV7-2 CASSFLGLRNSPLHF TGTGCCAGCAGCTTTTTAGGACTAAGAAATTCACCCCTCCACTTT